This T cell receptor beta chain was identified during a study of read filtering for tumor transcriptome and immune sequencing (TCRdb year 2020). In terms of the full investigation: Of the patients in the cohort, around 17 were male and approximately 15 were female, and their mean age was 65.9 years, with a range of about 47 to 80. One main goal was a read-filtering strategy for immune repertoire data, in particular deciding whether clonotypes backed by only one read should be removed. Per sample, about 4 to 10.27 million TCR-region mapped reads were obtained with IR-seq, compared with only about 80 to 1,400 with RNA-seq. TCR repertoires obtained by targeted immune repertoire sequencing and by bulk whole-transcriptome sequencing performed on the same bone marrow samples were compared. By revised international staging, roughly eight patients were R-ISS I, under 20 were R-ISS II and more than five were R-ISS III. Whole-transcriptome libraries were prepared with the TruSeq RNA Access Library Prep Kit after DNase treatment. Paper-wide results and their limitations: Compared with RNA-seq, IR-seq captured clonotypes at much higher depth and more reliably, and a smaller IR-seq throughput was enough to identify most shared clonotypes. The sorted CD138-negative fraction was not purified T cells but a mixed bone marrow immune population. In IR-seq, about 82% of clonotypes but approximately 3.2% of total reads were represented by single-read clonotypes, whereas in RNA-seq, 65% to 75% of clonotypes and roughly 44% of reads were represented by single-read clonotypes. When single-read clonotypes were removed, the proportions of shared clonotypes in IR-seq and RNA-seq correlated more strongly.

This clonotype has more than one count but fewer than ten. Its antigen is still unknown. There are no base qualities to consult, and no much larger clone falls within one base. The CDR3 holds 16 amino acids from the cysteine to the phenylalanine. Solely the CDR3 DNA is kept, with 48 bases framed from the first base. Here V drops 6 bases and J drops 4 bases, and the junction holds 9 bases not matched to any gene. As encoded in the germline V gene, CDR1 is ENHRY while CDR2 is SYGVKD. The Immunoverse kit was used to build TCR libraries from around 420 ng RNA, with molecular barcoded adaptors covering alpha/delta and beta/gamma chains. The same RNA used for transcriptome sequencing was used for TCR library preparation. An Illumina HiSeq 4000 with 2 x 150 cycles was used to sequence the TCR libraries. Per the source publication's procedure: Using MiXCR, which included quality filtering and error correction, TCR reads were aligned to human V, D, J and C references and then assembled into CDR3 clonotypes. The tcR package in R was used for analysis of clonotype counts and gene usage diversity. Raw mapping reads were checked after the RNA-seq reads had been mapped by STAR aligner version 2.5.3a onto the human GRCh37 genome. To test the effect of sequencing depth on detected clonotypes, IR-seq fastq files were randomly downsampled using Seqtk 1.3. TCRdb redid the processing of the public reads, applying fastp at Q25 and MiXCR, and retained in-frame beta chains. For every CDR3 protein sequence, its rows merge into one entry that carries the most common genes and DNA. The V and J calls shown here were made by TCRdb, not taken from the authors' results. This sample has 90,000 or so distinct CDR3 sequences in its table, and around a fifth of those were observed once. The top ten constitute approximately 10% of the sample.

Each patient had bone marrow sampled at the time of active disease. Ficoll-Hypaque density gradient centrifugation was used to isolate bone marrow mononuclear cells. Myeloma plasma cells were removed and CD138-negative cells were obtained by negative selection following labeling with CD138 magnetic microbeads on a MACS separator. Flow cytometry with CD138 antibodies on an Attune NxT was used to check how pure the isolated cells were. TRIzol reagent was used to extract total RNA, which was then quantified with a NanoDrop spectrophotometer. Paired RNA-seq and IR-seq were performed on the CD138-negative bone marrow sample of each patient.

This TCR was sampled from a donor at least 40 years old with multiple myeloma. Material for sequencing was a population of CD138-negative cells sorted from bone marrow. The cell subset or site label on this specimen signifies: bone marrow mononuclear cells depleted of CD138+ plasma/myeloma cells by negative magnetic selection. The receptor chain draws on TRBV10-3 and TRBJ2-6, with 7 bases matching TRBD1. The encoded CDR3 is CAIRRQGIMGANVLTF. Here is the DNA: TGTGCCATCAGGAGACAGGGAATCATGGGGGCCAACGTCCTGACTTTC.